A selection of T cell receptor beta chains follows, all from one sample in a study of blood T cell repertoires in COVID-19. The data were produced by immunoSEQ multiplex PCR, yet TCRdb's version contains in-frame clones alone and is incomplete. The sample includes about 80,000 clones, roughly 85% of them seen just once. The sequencing input was peripheral blood. All receptors come from a woman in her 70s with acute or convalescent COVID-19. Both conserved end residues are part of each CDR3. The D gene is left open where the match is weak. Size is omitted from some rows. Given values are once, few, many or a class for expanded clones.

d_call: TRBD2
clone_size: few
j_call: TRBJ2-1
v_call: TRBV4-2
cdr3_aa: CASSQVGLAGGPFTYNEQFF
cdr3_nt: TGTGCCAGCAGCCAAGTCGGACTAGCGGGAGGACCTTTTACCTACAATGAGCAGTTCTTC

d_call: -
clone_size: -
j_call: TRBJ2-7
v_call: TRBV2
cdr3_aa: CASRVGLAAYEQYF
cdr3_nt: TGTGCCAGCAGGGTAGGGCTAGCTGCCTACGAGCAGTACTTC

d_call: -
clone_size: -
j_call: TRBJ2-7
v_call: TRBV2
cdr3_aa: CASSEGWAGNYEQYF
cdr3_nt: TGTGCCAGCAGTGAAGGCTGGGCAGGGAACTACGAGCAGTACTTC

d_call: -
clone_size: -
j_call: TRBJ1-1
v_call: TRBV6-1
cdr3_aa: CASSDRRRGTEAFF
cdr3_nt: TGTGCCAGCAGTGACAGGAGGCGGGGGACTGAAGCTTTCTTT

d_call: TRBD2
clone_size: -
j_call: TRBJ2-2
v_call: TRBV4-2
cdr3_aa: CASSQANGRALGDTGELFF
cdr3_nt: TGTGCCAGCAGCCAAGCAAACGGGAGGGCCTTAGGCGACACCGGGGAGCTGTTTTTT

d_call: TRBD2
clone_size: -
j_call: TRBJ2-2
v_call: TRBV11-2
cdr3_aa: CASSRMGRGGELFF
cdr3_nt: TGTGCCAGCAGCCGAATGGGGAGGGGCGGGGAGCTGTTTTTT

d_call: TRBD1
clone_size: once
j_call: TRBJ1-3
v_call: TRBV9
cdr3_aa: CASSVTSDRGAGNTIYF
cdr3_nt: TGTGCCAGCAGCGTGACATCGGACAGGGGTGCTGGAAACACCATATATTTT

d_call: -
clone_size: -
j_call: TRBJ2-7
v_call: TRBV7-2
cdr3_aa: CASSLAGAASSYEQYF
cdr3_nt: TGTGCCAGCAGCTTAGCGGGAGCGGCAAGCTCCTACGAGCAGTACTTC

d_call: TRBD2
clone_size: -
j_call: TRBJ2-1
v_call: TRBV9
cdr3_aa: CASSVEPGLAAYNEQFF
cdr3_nt: TGTGCCAGCAGCGTAGAGCCAGGACTAGCAGCTTACAATGAGCAGTTCTTC

d_call: TRBD2
clone_size: few
j_call: TRBJ2-2
v_call: TRBV28
cdr3_aa: CASSLSLAGVGELFF
cdr3_nt: TGTGCCAGCAGTTTATCCCTAGCGGGTGTCGGGGAGCTGTTTTTT

d_call: -
clone_size: -
j_call: TRBJ2-2
v_call: TRBV7-9
cdr3_aa: CASSLREPRNGELFF
cdr3_nt: TGTGCCAGCAGCCTCAGAGAGCCTAGAAACGGGGAGCTGTTTTTT

d_call: TRBD1
clone_size: -
j_call: TRBJ1-5
v_call: TRBV27
cdr3_aa: CASSGRGQGVVQPQHF
cdr3_nt: TGTGCCAGCAGTGGGAGGGGACAGGGGGTGGTTCAGCCCCAGCATTTT

d_call: -
clone_size: -
j_call: TRBJ2-5
v_call: TRBV29-1
cdr3_aa: CSVKRETQYF
cdr3_nt: TGCAGCGTTAAGCGAGAGACCCAGTACTTC

d_call: TRBD2
clone_size: -
j_call: TRBJ2-3
v_call: TRBV13
cdr3_aa: CASSHLAGAPTDTQYF
cdr3_nt: TGTGCCAGCAGCCATTTAGCGGGAGCCCCCACAGATACGCAGTATTTT

d_call: -
clone_size: -
j_call: TRBJ1-2
v_call: TRBV5-1
cdr3_aa: CASTEGSNYGYTF
cdr3_nt: TGCGCCAGCACCGAGGGTTCTAACTATGGCTACACCTTC

d_call: TRBD1
clone_size: -
j_call: TRBJ1-2
v_call: TRBV13
cdr3_aa: CASSLDLGTGGLAEDFYYGYTF
cdr3_nt: TGTGCCAGCAGCTTAGACCTCGGGACAGGGGGCTTAGCTGAGGACTTTTACTATGGCTACACCTTC

d_call: -
clone_size: -
j_call: TRBJ1-3
v_call: TRBV11-2
cdr3_aa: CASSLTDSGNTIYF
cdr3_nt: TGTGCCAGCAGCTTGACAGACTCTGGAAACACCATATATTTT

d_call: -
clone_size: -
j_call: TRBJ2-7
v_call: TRBV5-1
cdr3_aa: CASSLWAGQTYEQYF
cdr3_nt: TGCGCCAGCAGCTTATGGGCAGGGCAAACCTACGAGCAGTACTTC

d_call: -
clone_size: -
j_call: TRBJ1-1
v_call: TRBV10-1
cdr3_aa: CASQREWNTEAFF
cdr3_nt: TGCGCCAGCCAGAGGGAGTGGAACACTGAAGCTTTCTTT

d_call: -
clone_size: -
j_call: TRBJ1-1
v_call: TRBV6-6
cdr3_aa: CASSYSGGGPEAFF
cdr3_nt: TGTGCCAGCAGTTACTCCGGGGGGGGCCCTGAAGCTTTCTTT

d_call: -
clone_size: -
j_call: TRBJ2-1
v_call: TRBV18
cdr3_aa: CASSLQGPLEQFF
cdr3_nt: TGTGCCAGCTCACTACAGGGTCCCCTTGAGCAGTTCTTC

d_call: TRBD2
clone_size: -
j_call: TRBJ2-1
v_call: TRBV6-6
cdr3_aa: CASSGTSGRSNEQFF
cdr3_nt: TGTGCCAGCAGCGGGACTAGCGGGAGAAGCAATGAGCAGTTCTTC

d_call: TRBD2
clone_size: few
j_call: TRBJ2-1
v_call: TRBV7-8
cdr3_aa: CASSSTGGRQNNEQFF
cdr3_nt: TGTGCCAGCAGCTCGACAGGCGGGAGGCAGAACAATGAGCAGTTCTTC

d_call: -
clone_size: -
j_call: TRBJ1-1
v_call: TRBV12-3/TRBV12-4
cdr3_aa: CASSEGLRSRAFF
cdr3_nt: TGTGCCAGCAGCGAGGGACTCCGGTCGCGAGCTTTCTTT

d_call: -
clone_size: -
j_call: TRBJ2-1
v_call: TRBV9
cdr3_aa: CASSVDSTRSNEQFF
cdr3_nt: TGTGCCAGCAGCGTAGACTCGACAAGAAGCAATGAGCAGTTCTTC

d_call: -
clone_size: once
j_call: TRBJ1-1
v_call: TRBV5-1
cdr3_aa: CASKWDTTTPTEAFF
cdr3_nt: TGCGCCAGCAAGTGGGACACAACGACCCCCACTGAAGCTTTCTTT

d_call: -
clone_size: once
j_call: TRBJ2-6
v_call: TRBV6-6
cdr3_aa: CASTISGGANVLTF
cdr3_nt: TGTGCCAGCACCATCTCCGGGGGTGCCAACGTCCTGACTTTC

d_call: -
clone_size: -
j_call: TRBJ1-6
v_call: TRBV6-1
cdr3_aa: CASGGGWEGSPLHF
cdr3_nt: TGTGCCAGCGGAGGAGGATGGGAAGGTTCACCCCTCCACTTT

d_call: -
clone_size: -
j_call: TRBJ1-5
v_call: TRBV6-1
cdr3_aa: CASSEGTAYSNQPQHF
cdr3_nt: TGTGCCAGCAGTGAAGGGACAGCTTATAGCAATCAGCCCCAGCATTTT

d_call: TRBD1
clone_size: once
j_call: TRBJ2-3
v_call: TRBV25-1
cdr3_aa: CASSSKSRDRHTDTQYF
cdr3_nt: TGTGCCAGCAGTTCCAAATCCCGGGACAGACACACAGATACGCAGTATTTT

d_call: -
clone_size: -
j_call: TRBJ1-2
v_call: TRBV6-1
cdr3_aa: CASSESRDYGYTF
cdr3_nt: TGTGCCAGCAGTGAATCGAGGGACTATGGCTACACCTTC

d_call: TRBD2
clone_size: -
j_call: TRBJ2-7
v_call: TRBV9
cdr3_aa: CASSDGTSGRTEQYF
cdr3_nt: TGTGCCAGCAGCGACGGGACTAGCGGGAGGACCGAGCAGTACTTC

d_call: -
clone_size: -
j_call: TRBJ1-5
v_call: TRBV5-1
cdr3_aa: CASSLEGVGNQPQHF
cdr3_nt: TGCGCCAGCAGCTTGGAGGGGGTGGGCAATCAGCCCCAGCATTTT

d_call: TRBD2
clone_size: -
j_call: TRBJ2-2
v_call: TRBV18
cdr3_aa: CASSRTSGSNTGELFF
cdr3_nt: TGTGCCAGCTCCCGGACTAGCGGGTCGAACACCGGGGAGCTGTTTTTT

d_call: TRBD1
clone_size: -
j_call: TRBJ2-5
v_call: TRBV7-7
cdr3_aa: CASSSGQLGRETQYF
cdr3_nt: TGTGCCAGCAGCTCGGGACAGCTGGGGCGAGAGACCCAGTACTTC

d_call: TRBD2
clone_size: -
j_call: TRBJ2-1
v_call: TRBV30
cdr3_aa: CAWSRLAADNEQFF
cdr3_nt: TGTGCCTGGAGTCGCCTAGCGGCCGACAATGAGCAGTTCTTC

d_call: -
clone_size: -
j_call: TRBJ1-1
v_call: TRBV28
cdr3_aa: CASSLGGGRTEAFF
cdr3_nt: TGTGCCAGCAGTTTAGGGGGGGGCAGGACTGAAGCTTTCTTT

d_call: TRBD2
clone_size: -
j_call: TRBJ2-7
v_call: TRBV6-6
cdr3_aa: CASSLPGGYEQYF
cdr3_nt: TGTGCCAGCAGTCTTCCGGGGGGGTACGAGCAGTACTTC

d_call: TRBD1
clone_size: -
j_call: TRBJ2-5
v_call: TRBV19
cdr3_aa: CASMVTQGKGETQYF
cdr3_nt: TGTGCCAGTATGGTGACACAGGGGAAGGGAGAGACCCAGTACTTC

d_call: -
clone_size: -
j_call: TRBJ1-5
v_call: TRBV19
cdr3_aa: CASTHPDRRNQPQHF
cdr3_nt: TGTGCCAGTACCCATCCTGACAGGCGAAATCAGCCCCAGCATTTT

d_call: -
clone_size: -
j_call: TRBJ2-2
v_call: TRBV3-1/TRBV3-2
cdr3_aa: CASSQGLTSGELFF
cdr3_nt: TGTGCCAGCAGCCAAGGTTTGACATCCGGGGAGCTGTTTTTT

d_call: -
clone_size: -
j_call: TRBJ2-7
v_call: TRBV6-2/TRBV6-3
cdr3_aa: CASSTSQGRLTYEQYF
cdr3_nt: TGTGCCAGCAGTACCTCACAGGGGAGGCTGACCTACGAGCAGTACTTC

d_call: -
clone_size: once
j_call: TRBJ1-2
v_call: TRBV7-2
cdr3_aa: CASSFYFNYGYTF
cdr3_nt: TGTGCCAGCAGCTTTTACTTTAACTATGGCTACACCTTC

d_call: TRBD2
clone_size: -
j_call: TRBJ2-3
v_call: TRBV5-1
cdr3_aa: CASSLRLLAGATDTQYF
cdr3_nt: TGCGCCAGCAGCTTGAGATTGCTAGCGGGAGCCACAGATACGCAGTATTTT

d_call: TRBD1
clone_size: few
j_call: TRBJ1-2
v_call: TRBV20-1
cdr3_aa: CSASRRQGRHGYTF
cdr3_nt: TGCAGTGCTAGTCGGAGACAGGGGCGACATGGCTACACCTTC

d_call: -
clone_size: -
j_call: TRBJ2-7
v_call: TRBV6-6
cdr3_aa: CASSSEGYEQYF
cdr3_nt: TGTGCCAGCAGTTCCGAGGGCTACGAGCAGTACTTC

d_call: TRBD2
clone_size: -
j_call: TRBJ2-1
v_call: TRBV5-1
cdr3_aa: CASSSPGTSYNEQFF
cdr3_nt: TGCGCCAGCAGCTCACCTGGGACTAGCTACAATGAGCAGTTCTTC

d_call: TRBD1
clone_size: -
j_call: TRBJ1-1
v_call: TRBV6-5
cdr3_aa: CASSSGTGVGNTEAFF
cdr3_nt: TGTGCCAGCAGTTCCGGGACAGGGGTAGGGAACACTGAAGCTTTCTTT

d_call: TRBD1
clone_size: -
j_call: TRBJ1-5
v_call: TRBV19
cdr3_aa: CASSLTGNSNQPQHF
cdr3_nt: TGTGCCAGTAGCCTGACAGGGAATAGCAATCAGCCCCAGCATTTT

d_call: -
clone_size: -
j_call: TRBJ2-2
v_call: TRBV7-3
cdr3_aa: CASSLNAGSTGELFF
cdr3_nt: TGTGCCAGCAGCTTAAATGCAGGGTCCACCGGGGAGCTGTTTTTT

d_call: TRBD2
clone_size: -
j_call: TRBJ2-1
v_call: TRBV27
cdr3_aa: CASSRLAGYNNEQFF
cdr3_nt: TGTGCCAGCAGTCGACTAGCGGGATATAACAATGAGCAGTTCTTC